This entry describes one T cell receptor (beta chain). Its cognate antigen is unknown. The PCR contained 60 Vbeta and 13 Jbeta primers. Repertoires were generated with immunoSEQ multiplex PCR, while TCRdb's copy carries only in-frame clones and drops some. This table has 140,000 or so clones, around 85% appearing once. This CDR3 spans 11 amino acids. V dropped 1 base and J dropped 3 bases, with 4 bases sitting between them. CDR1 is SQVTM, CDR2 ANQGSEA, per germline. This entry belongs to a study of cytomegalovirus exposure and HLA in healthy donors. Study in general: Assignment to the Caucasian-associated ancestry cluster applied to roughly 80% of the approximately 370 genotyped donors. Whole-study findings and limits: Earlier findings revealed that most TCR beta V segments proved productive either about 90% or about 30% of the time.

Each of the donors was a healthy bone marrow donor. The receptor comes from a female donor in good health and CMV-seronegative. The V call is TRBV29-1, the J call TRBJ2-7; D is unclear. Sequencing was carried out using PBMCs. The CDR3: CSVEAGYEQYF. CDR3 DNA: TGCAGCGTTGAAGCGGGCTACGAGCAGTACTTC.